This T cell receptor (beta chain) emerged from a study of spatial heterogeneity in lung cancer. Study-wide background: Alpha-chain sequences were consistently detected less often than beta-chain sequences. The study observed each unique TCR and UMI combination more than ten times on average in raw reads.

Germline lookup yields CDR1 ENHRY and CDR2 SYGVKD. The CDR3 contains 17 residues. Losses at the gene ends were 0 bases for V and 4 bases for J; bases not matched to a gene: 7. Noted time point: sample taken at primary tumor resection. General study points: Resection blood, more than follow-up blood, showed ubiquitous expanded tumor TCRs.

By its share, this clonotype is medium-sized. The antigen remains undetermined. Every TCR cDNA molecule carried a tag that served as a unique molecular identifier. In TCRdb, the 5' RACE reads were re-called with MiXCR into one record per CDR3 protein. The sample lists 20,000 or so distinct CDR3 sequences, about 3% occurring once. Sequenced here: PBMCs, sampled at surgery. This sequence joins TRBV10-3 and TRBJ2-3; 10 positions agree with TRBD2. This receptor was obtained from a female donor with early-stage non-small cell lung cancer. The CDR3 region has the DNA TGTGCCATCAGTGAGTCGGGTCTAGCGGGAGCCCCAGATACGCAGTATTTT. It codes for CAISESGLAGAPDTQYF.